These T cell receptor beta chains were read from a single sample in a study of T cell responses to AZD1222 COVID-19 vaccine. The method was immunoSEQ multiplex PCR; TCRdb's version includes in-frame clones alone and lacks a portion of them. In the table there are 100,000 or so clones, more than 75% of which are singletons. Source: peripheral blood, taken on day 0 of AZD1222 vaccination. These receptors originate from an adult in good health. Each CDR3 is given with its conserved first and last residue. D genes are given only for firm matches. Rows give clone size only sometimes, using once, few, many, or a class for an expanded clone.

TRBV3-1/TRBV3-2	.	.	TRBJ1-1	CASSQQRNTEAFF	TGTGCCAGCAGCCAACAGCGGAACACTGAAGCTTTCTTT
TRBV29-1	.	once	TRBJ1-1	CSSVGGVSTEAFF	TGCAGCTCTGTGGGGGGGGTCTCGACTGAAGCTTTCTTT
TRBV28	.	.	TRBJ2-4	CASSLTLTGNGVFF	TGTGCCAGCAGTTTAACCCTTACAGGTAACGGGGTGTTCTTC
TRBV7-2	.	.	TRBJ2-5	CASSSGYAETQYF	TGTGCCAGCAGCTCAGGCTATGCGGAGACCCAGTACTTC
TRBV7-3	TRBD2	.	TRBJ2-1	CASSLTRGGLAGVNNEQFF	TGTGCCAGCAGCTTAACTAGGGGGGGACTAGCGGGAGTGAACAATGAGCAGTTCTTC
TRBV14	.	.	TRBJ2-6	CASSLTRGSGANVLTF	TGTGCCAGCAGCCTAACGCGGGGCTCTGGGGCCAACGTCCTGACTTTC
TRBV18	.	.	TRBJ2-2	CASSSQNTGELFF	TGTGCCAGCTCAAGTCAAAACACCGGGGAGCTGTTTTTT
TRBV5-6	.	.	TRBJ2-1	CASSLAPGTDNEQFF	TGTGCCAGCAGCCTGGCCCCCGGGACCGACAATGAGCAGTTCTTC
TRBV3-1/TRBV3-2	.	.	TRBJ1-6	CASSGGLEVSPLHF	TGTGCCAGCAGCGGCGGCTTGGAGGTTTCACCCCTCCACTTT
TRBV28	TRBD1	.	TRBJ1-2	CASSSPGQGGYGYTF	TGTGCCAGCAGTTCCCCCGGACAGGGGGGCTATGGCTACACCTTC
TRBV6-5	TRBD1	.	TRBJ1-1	CASSTGVGTEAFF	TGTGCCAGCAGCACAGGGGTCGGGACTGAAGCTTTCTTT
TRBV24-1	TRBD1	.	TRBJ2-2	CATSDMGQGNTGELFF	TGTGCCACCAGTGATATGGGACAGGGGAACACCGGGGAGCTGTTTTTT
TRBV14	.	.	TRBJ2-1	CASSQESGLGGHNEQFF	TGTGCCAGCAGCCAAGAGTCAGGACTAGGGGGTCACAATGAGCAGTTCTTC
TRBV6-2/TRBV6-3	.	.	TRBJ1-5	CASSVERSNQPQHF	TGTGCCAGCAGTGTGGAGAGGAGCAATCAGCCCCAGCATTTT
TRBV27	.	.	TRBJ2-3	CASSFPGEDTQYF	TGTGCCAGCAGTTTCCCAGGGGAGGATACGCAGTATTTT
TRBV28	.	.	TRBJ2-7	CASSRHLIYEQYF	TGTGCCAGCAGTCGACATCTGATCTACGAGCAGTACTTC
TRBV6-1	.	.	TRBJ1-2	CASSDTGGGYTF	TGTGCCAGCAGTGATACTGGGGGTGGCTACACCTTC
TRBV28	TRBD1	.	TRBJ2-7	CASRVPDRVEQYF	TGTGCCAGCAGAGTCCCGGACAGGGTCGAGCAGTACTTC
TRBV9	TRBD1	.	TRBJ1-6	CASSVSGTGDSPLHF	TGTGCCAGCAGCGTGTCCGGGACAGGGGATTCACCCCTCCACTTT
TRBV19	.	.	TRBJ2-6	CASGGISSGANVLTF	TGTGCCAGTGGGGGTATCAGCTCTGGGGCCAACGTCCTGACTTTC
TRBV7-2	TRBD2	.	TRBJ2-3	CASRFTSGRTTSTDTQYF	TGTGCCAGCAGGTTCACTAGCGGGAGGACCACTAGCACAGATACGCAGTATTTT
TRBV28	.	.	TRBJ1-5	CASSLGAGYYSNQPQHF	TGTGCCAGCAGTTTAGGGGCGGGATACTATAGCAATCAGCCCCAGCATTTT
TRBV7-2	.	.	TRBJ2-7	CASSLTANYEQYF	TGTGCCAGCAGCTTAACGGCTAACTACGAGCAGTACTTC
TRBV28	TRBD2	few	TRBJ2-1	CASRAGGSHHNEQFF	TGTGCCAGCCGGGCGGGCGGGAGTCACCACAATGAGCAGTTCTTC
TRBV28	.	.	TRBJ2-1	CASSSSLRGALRPSEQFF	TGTGCCAGCAGTTCCTCCCTTCGTGGGGCCCTGCGCCCCAGTGAGCAGTTCTTC
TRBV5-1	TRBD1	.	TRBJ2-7	CASSTALTGVGEQYF	TGCGCCAGCAGCACCGCACTCACAGGGGTCGGGGAGCAGTACTTC
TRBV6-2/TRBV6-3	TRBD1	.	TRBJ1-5	CASSYAGQGPGQPQHF	TGTGCCAGCAGTTACGCGGGACAGGGTCCGGGGCAGCCCCAGCATTTT
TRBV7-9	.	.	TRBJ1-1	CASSLPRGGNTEAFF	TGTGCCAGCAGCCTACCAAGGGGGGGGAACACTGAAGCTTTCTTT
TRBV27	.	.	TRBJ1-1	CASRNQGGNTEAFF	TGTGCCAGCAGGAATCAAGGGGGGAACACTGAAGCTTTCTTT
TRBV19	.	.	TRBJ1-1	CASSPRVKATEAFF	TGTGCCAGTAGTCCTCGTGTTAAGGCCACTGAAGCTTTCTTT
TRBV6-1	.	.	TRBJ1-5	CASSEVGQGWSNQPQHF	TGTGCCAGCAGTGAAGTGGGGCAGGGCTGGAGCAATCAGCCCCAGCATTTT
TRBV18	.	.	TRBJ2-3	CASSPVDTQYF	TGTGCCAGCTCACCGGTAGATACGCAGTATTTT
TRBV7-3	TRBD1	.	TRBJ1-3	CASSDRAGNTIYF	TGTGCCAGCAGCGACAGGGCAGGAAACACCATATATTTT
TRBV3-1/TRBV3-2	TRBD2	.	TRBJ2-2	CASSQAPAGYTGELFF	TGTGCCAGCAGCCAAGCTCCAGCGGGATACACCGGGGAGCTGTTTTTT
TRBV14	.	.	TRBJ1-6	CASSHHRDNSPLHF	TGTGCCAGCAGCCACCACCGAGATAATTCACCCCTCCACTTT
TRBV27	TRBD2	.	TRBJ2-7	CASTPLAGVTSLRYEQYF	TGTGCCAGCACCCCACTAGCGGGAGTAACCTCCCTCAGGTACGAGCAGTACTTC
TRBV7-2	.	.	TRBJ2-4	CASSLEGLGDIQYF	TGTGCCAGCAGCTTAGAAGGGTTGGGAGACATTCAGTACTTC
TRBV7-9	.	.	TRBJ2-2	CASSTRTGELFF	TGTGCCAGCAGCACGCGAACCGGGGAGCTGTTTTTT
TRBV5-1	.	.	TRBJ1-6	CASSLGGGANSPLHF	TGCGCCAGCAGCTTGGGAGGAGGGGCGAATTCACCCCTCCACTTT
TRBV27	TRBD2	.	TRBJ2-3	CASSFLGGTLTDTQYF	TGTGCCAGCAGTTTCCTGGGGGGGACTTTGACAGATACGCAGTATTTT
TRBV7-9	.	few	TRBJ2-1	CASSLQNEQFF	TGTGCCAGCAGCTTACAGAATGAGCAGTTCTTC
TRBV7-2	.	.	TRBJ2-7	CASRRTHEQYF	TGTGCCAGCAGGAGGACCCACGAGCAGTACTTC
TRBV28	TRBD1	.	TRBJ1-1	CASSPGQGLRSTEAFF	TGTGCCAGCAGTCCCGGACAGGGGTTGAGAAGCACTGAAGCTTTCTTT
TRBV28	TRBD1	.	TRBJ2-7	CASSSQGQKSLYEQYF	TGTGCCAGCAGTTCCCAGGGACAGAAGTCCCTCTACGAGCAGTACTTC
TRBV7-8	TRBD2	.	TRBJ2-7	CASRPSGRAYEQYF	TGTGCCAGCAGACCAAGCGGGAGGGCGTACGAGCAGTACTTC
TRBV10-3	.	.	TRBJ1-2	CASRQAQYDGYTF	TGTGCCTCTAGACAGGCGCAGTACGATGGCTACACCTTC
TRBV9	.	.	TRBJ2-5	CASSAPGAAGETQYF	TGTGCCAGCAGCGCGCCAGGGGCGGCGGGGGAGACCCAGTACTTC
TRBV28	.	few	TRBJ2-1	CASSPPAEGAWNEQFF	TGTGCCAGCAGCCCTCCCGCGGAGGGGGCATGGAATGAGCAGTTCTTC
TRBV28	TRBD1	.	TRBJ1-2	CATYPRDRHNYGYTF	TGTGCCACCTACCCCAGGGACAGGCATAACTATGGCTACACCTTC
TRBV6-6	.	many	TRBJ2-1	CASSYSILSYEQFF	TGTGCCAGCAGTTACTCTATCCTGAGCTATGAGCAGTTCTTC
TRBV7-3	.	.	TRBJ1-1	CASSLTEGVKAFF	TGTGCCAGCAGCTTAACGGAAGGGGTGAAAGCTTTCTTT